These 5 T cell receptor beta chains were all obtained from the same sample, sequenced in a study of blood T cell repertoires in COVID-19. The repertoire was sequenced with immunoSEQ multiplex PCR; TCRdb's copy has only in-frame clones and lacks some. The profile shows fewer than 450,000 clones, approximately 89% of them singletons. The source material was peripheral blood. The origin of the receptors is a woman aged 45-60 years with COVID-19, enrolled during active disease.

This chain connects TRBV15 to TRBJ2-7; unclear D gene. Germline assignment: CDR1 LNHNV and CDR2 YYDKDF (reference sequence). Trimming took 1 base from V and 3 from J, leaving 7 bases between them. The CDR3 is made up of 13 amino acids. The CDR3 loop is CATSRVADYEQYF. In DNA form, the CDR3 reads TGTGCCACCAGCAGAGTCGCGGACTACGAGCAGTACTTC. The variable domain in full, with the rest retrieved from reference TRBV15 and TRBJ2-7, is DAMVIQNPRYQVTQFGKPVTLSCSQTLNHNVMYWYQQKSSQAPKLLFHYYDKDFNNEADTPDNFQSRRPNTSFCFLDIRSPGLGDTAMYLCATSRVADYEQYFGPGTRLTVT.

The chain couples TRBV11-3 to TRBJ2-2, with a tentative D call TRBD1 (6 bases). Trimming took 5 bases from V and 7 from J, leaving 11 bases between them. Germline assignment: CDR1 SGHNT and CDR2 YENEEA. This CDR3 is 13 amino acids long. The CDR3 nucleotides read TGTGCCAGCAGCGGACAACAGGGCGGGGAGCTGTTTTTT. Translation: CASSGQQGGELFF.

The chain has TRBV6-5 and TRBJ2-5; D is unclear. Germline V lookup: CDR1 MNHEY, CDR2 SVGAGI. The ends were cut back, 0 bases at V and 1 base at J, with 9 bases in the middle. This CDR3 is built from 15 residues. The CDR3: CASSYSAVIQETQYF. In nucleotides, the CDR3 is TGTGCCAGCAGTTACTCGGCGGTGATCCAAGAGACCCAGTACTTC.

The chain is built from TRBV15 and TRBJ2-2; D is possibly TRBD1 (6 bases). CDR3 length: 16 residues. Germline values: CDR1 LNHNV, CDR2 YYDKDF (reference sequence). V lost 3 bases, J lost 1 base, and 12 bases lay in between. The CDR3 loop is CATSRNTGMNTGELFF. The CDR3 DNA reads as TGTGCCACCAGCAGGAACACAGGGATGAACACCGGGGAGCTGTTTTTT.

V gene TRBV6-1 combines with J gene TRBJ2-5; weak D call: TRBD2 (6 bases). CDR1 MNHNS and CDR2 SASEGT come from the germline V gene. The length of the CDR3 is 13 residues. V lost 3 bases to trimming and J lost 8 bases, with 13 bases between them. This CDR3 reads CASSDIGGSTQYF. The CDR3 nucleotides read TGTGCCAGCAGTGATATTGGGGGGTCAACCCAGTACTTC.